The rows below give T cell receptor beta chains drawn from one sample of a study of T-cell reconstitution after alpha-beta-depleted transplantation in children. MiXCR was run by TCRdb on the PCR reads, yielding one entry per CDR3 protein. The repertoire holds 600,000 to 700,000 distinct CDR3 sequences, with approximately 15% as singletons. The sample was PBMCs from the stem cell graft donor, taken from the stem cell graft. Receptors originate from a human donor who donated a stem cell graft to a child with acute myeloid leukemia. Each CDR3 is given with its conserved first and last residue. Fields, in order: V gene, J gene, CDR3 protein.

>TRBV5-6|TRBJ2-7
CASSLGLAGPSYEQYF
>TRBV5-6|TRBJ1-2
CASSYQLNYGYTF
>TRBV7-9|TRBJ2-6
CASSLGLYGANVLTF
>TRBV4-1|TRBJ1-1
CASSLRAGHQAFF
>TRBV7-9|TRBJ1-5
CASSPGRAANQPQHF
>TRBV5-1|TRBJ1-6
CASSLGQVPSPLHF
>TRBV20-1|TRBJ1-6
CSARDWGTANSPLHF
>TRBV6-5|TRBJ2-5
CASSYLASGGTETQYF
>TRBV7-2|TRBJ2-5
CASSLTGGASETQYF
>TRBV10-3|TRBJ2-7
CAISDSSYEQYF